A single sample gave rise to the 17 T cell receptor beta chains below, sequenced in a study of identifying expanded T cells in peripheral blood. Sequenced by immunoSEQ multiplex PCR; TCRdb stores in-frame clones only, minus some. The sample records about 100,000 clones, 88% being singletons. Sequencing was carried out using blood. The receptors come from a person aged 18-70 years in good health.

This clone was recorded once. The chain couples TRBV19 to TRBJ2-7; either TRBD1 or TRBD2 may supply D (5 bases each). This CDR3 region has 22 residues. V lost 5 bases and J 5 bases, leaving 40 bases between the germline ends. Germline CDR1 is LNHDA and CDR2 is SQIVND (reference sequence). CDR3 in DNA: TGTGCCAGTAGTGGATTACCGAAGGGACCGCGATTAAGGGTGGGAATACGGGACGAGCAGTACTTC. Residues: CASSGLPKGPRLRVGIRDEQYF.

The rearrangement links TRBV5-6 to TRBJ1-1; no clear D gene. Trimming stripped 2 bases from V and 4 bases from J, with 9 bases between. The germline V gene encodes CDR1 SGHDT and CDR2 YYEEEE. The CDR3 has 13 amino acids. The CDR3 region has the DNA TGTGCCAGCAGCTTAGTCCGGGGCACTGAAGCTTTCTTT. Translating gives CASSLVRGTEAFF. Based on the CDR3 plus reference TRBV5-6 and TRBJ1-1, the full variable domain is DAGVTQSPTHLIKTRGQQVTLRCSPKSGHDTVSWYQQALGQGPQFIFQYYEEEERQRGNFPDRFSGHQFPNYSSELNVNALLLGDSALYLCASSLVRGTEAFFGQGTRLTVV.

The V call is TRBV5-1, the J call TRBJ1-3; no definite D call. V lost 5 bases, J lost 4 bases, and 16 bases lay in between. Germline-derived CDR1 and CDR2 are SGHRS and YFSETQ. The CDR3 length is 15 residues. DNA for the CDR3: TGCGCCAGCAGGTACGGGTTCTCGTCCGGAAACACCATATATTTT. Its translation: CASRYGFSSGNTIYF. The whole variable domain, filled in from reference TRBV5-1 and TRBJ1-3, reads KAGVTQTPRYLIKTRGQQVTLSCSPISGHRSVSWYQQTPGQGLQFLFEYFSETQRNKGNFPGRFSGRQFSNSRSEMNVSTLELGDSALYLCASRYGFSSGNTIYFGEGSWLTVV.

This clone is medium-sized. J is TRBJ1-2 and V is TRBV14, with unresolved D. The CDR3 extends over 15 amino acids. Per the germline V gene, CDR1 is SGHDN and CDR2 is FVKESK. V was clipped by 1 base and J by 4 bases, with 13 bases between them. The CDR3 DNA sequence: TGTGCCAGCAGCCAAGTGCGGGGATGGCTCTATGGCTACACCTTC. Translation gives CASSQVRGWLYGYTF.

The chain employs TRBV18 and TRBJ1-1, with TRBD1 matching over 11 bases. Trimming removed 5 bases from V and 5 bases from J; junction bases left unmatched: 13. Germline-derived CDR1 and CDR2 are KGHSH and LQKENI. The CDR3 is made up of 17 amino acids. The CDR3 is CASSWQGSGQGVTEAFF. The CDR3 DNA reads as TGTGCCAGCTCATGGCAGGGGTCGGGACAGGGGGTGACTGAAGCTTTCTTT. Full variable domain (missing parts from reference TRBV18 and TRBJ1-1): NAGVMQNPRHLVRRRGQEARLRCSPMKGHSHVYWYRQLPEEGLKFMVYLQKENIIDESGMPKERFSAEFPKEGPSILRIQQVVRGDSAAYFCASSWQGSGQGVTEAFFGQGTRLTVV.

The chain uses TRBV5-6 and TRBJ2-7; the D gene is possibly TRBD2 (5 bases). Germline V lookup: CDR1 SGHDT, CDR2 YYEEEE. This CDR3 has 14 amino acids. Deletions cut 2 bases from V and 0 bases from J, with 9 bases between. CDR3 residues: CASSLAASSYEQYF. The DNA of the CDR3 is TGTGCCAGCAGCTTAGCGGCTAGCTCCTACGAGCAGTACTTC.

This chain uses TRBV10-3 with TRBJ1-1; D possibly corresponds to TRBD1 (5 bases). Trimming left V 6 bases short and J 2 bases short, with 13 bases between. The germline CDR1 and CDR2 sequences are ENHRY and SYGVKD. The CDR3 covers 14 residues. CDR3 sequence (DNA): TGTGCCATCAGCCCCAGGGAATTTAACACTGAAGCTTTCTTT. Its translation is CAISPREFNTEAFF.

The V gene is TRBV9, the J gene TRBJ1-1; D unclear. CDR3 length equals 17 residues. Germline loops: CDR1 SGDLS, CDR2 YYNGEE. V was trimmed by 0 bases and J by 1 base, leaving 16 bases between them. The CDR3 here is CASSVGAPVGRNTEAFF. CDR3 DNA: TGTGCCAGCAGCGTAGGAGCCCCGGTTGGGAGGAACACTGAAGCTTTCTTT.

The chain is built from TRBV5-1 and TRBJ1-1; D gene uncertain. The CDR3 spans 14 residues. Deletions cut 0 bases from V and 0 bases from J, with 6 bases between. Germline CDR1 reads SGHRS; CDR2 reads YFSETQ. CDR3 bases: TGCGCCAGCAGCTTGGTTGCGGTGAACACTGAAGCTTTCTTT. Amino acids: CASSLVAVNTEAFF.

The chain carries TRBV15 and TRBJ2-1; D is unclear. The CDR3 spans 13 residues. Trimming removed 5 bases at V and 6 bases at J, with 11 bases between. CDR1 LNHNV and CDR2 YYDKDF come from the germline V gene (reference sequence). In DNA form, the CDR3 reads TGTGCCACCAGCTCCGGGCATTCCAATGAGCAGTTCTTC. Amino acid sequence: CATSSGHSNEQFF.

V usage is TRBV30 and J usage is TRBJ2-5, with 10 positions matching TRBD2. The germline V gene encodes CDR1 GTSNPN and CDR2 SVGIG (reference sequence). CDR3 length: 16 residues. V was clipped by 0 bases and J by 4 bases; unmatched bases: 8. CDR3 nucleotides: TGTGCCTGGAGTGTCGGTAGCGGGGGGCCGGGAGAGACCCAGTACTTC. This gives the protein CAWSVGSGGPGETQYF.

The CDR3 reads CASSWSGGSGQETQYF. The CDR3 bases are TGCGCCAGCAGCTGGAGCGGGGGGTCTGGCCAAGAGACCCAGTACTTC. The chain links TRBV5-1 to TRBJ2-5; TRBD2 matches 9 bases. The V gene's germline CDR1 is SGHRS and CDR2 YFSETQ. CDR3 length: 16 residues. V dropped 3 bases and J dropped 1; count of bases not matched to a gene: 7.

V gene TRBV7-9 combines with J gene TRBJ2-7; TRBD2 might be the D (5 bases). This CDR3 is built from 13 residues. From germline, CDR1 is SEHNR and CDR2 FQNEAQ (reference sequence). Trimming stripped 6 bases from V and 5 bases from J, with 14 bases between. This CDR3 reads CASRHTGSHEQYF. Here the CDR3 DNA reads TGTGCCAGCAGACACACGGGGAGTCACGAGCAGTACTTC. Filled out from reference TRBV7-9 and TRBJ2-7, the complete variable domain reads DTGVSQNPRHKITKRGQNVTFRCDPISEHNRLYWYRQTLGQGPEFLTYFQNEAQLEKSRLLSDRFSAERPKGSFSTLEIQRTEQGDSAMYLCASRHTGSHEQYFGPGTRLTVT.

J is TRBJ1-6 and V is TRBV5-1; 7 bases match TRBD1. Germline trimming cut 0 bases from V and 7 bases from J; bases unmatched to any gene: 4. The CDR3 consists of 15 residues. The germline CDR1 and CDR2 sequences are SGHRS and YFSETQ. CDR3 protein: CASSLEAGGNSPLHF. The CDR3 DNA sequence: TGCGCCAGCAGCTTGGAGGCAGGGGGGAATTCACCCCTCCACTTT.

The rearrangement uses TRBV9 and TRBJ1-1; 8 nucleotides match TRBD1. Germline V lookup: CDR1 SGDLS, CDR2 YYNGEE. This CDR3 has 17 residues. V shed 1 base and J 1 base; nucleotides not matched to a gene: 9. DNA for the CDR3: TGTGCCAGCAGCGTATTTCGAAAGACAGGGGCGAACACTGAAGCTTTCTTT. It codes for CASSVFRKTGANTEAFF.

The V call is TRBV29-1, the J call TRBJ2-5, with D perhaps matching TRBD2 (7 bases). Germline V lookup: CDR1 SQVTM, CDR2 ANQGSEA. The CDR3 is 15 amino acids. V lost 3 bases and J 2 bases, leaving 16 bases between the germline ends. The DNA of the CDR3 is TGCAGCGTTGAGGGGCGGGGGCAAACACAAGAGACCCAGTACTTC. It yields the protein CSVEGRGQTQETQYF.

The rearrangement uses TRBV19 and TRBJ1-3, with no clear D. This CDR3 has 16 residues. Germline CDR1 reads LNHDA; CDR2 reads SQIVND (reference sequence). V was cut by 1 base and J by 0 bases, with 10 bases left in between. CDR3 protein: CASSIGGAGSGNTIYF. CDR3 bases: TGTGCCAGTAGTATAGGGGGAGCCGGCTCTGGAAACACCATATATTTT.